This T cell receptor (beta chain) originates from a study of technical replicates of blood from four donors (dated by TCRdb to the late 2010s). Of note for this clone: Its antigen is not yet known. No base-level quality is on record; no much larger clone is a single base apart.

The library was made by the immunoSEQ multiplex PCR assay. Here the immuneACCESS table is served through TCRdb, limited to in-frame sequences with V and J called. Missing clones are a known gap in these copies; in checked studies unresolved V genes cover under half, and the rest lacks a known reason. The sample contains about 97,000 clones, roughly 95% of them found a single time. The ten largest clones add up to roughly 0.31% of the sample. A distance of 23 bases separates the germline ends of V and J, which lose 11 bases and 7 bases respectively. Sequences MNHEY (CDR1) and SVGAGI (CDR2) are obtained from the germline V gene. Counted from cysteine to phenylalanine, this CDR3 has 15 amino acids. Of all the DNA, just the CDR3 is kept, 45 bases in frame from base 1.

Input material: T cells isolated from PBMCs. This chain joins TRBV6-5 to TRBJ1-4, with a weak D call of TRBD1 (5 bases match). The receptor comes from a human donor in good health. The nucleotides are TGTGCCGGCACTCTAAATCCGGGACTAGGTGAAAAACTGTTTTTT. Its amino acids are CAGTLNPGLGEKLFF.